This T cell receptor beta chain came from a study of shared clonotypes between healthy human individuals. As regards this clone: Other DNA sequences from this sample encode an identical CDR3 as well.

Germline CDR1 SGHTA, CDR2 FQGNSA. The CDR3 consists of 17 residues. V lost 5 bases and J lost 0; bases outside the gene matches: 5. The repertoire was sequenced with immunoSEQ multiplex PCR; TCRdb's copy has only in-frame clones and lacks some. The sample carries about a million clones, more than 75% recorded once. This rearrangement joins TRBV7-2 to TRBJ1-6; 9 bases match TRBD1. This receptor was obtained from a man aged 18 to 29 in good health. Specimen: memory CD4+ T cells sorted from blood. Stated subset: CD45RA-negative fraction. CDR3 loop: CASSLGTGSSYNSPLHF. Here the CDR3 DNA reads TGTGCCAGCAGCCTCGGGACAGGGAGCTCCTATAATTCACCCCTCCACTTT.